Presented here are 24 T cell receptor beta chains from one specimen sequenced in a study of T cell responses to AZD1222 COVID-19 vaccine. Assay: immunoSEQ multiplex PCR; the TCRdb copy retains only in-frame clones and omits some. This sample has some 130,000 clones, with more than 75% found just once. The sample was peripheral blood, taken on day 0 of AZD1222 vaccination. These TCRs come from an adult in good health.

CDR3 amino acids: CASSMGTGFQPQHF. In nucleotides, the CDR3 is TGTGCCAGTAGTATGGGGACAGGGTTTCAGCCCCAGCATTTT. J is TRBJ1-5 and V is TRBV19, with 9 positions matching TRBD1. Germline CDR1 LNHDA, CDR2 SQIVND (reference sequence). This CDR3 has 14 amino acids. V lost 3 bases and J lost 6; bases outside the gene matches: 3.

The genes are TRBV5-1 and TRBJ2-3; TRBD2 matches 13 bases. V was clipped by 0 bases and J by 1 base; unmatched bases: 8. Germline V gives CDR1 SGHRS, CDR2 YFSETQ. This CDR3 is built from 19 residues. The CDR3 reads CASSLDPIGLAGGTDTQYF. CDR3 nucleotides: TGCGCCAGCAGCTTGGACCCAATCGGACTAGCGGGGGGCACAGATACGCAGTATTTT.

The chain employs TRBV5-1 and TRBJ1-5; tentatively, D is TRBD1 (5 bases). This CDR3 is 15 amino acids long. Between the trimmed V and J ends, which lost 2 bases and 5 bases, there was a span of 14 bases. Germline V CDR1 and CDR2: SGHRS, YFSETQ. The CDR3 is CASSFYGHPDQPQHF. CDR3 bases: TGCGCCAGCAGCTTCTACGGACACCCAGATCAGCCCCAGCATTTT. The full variable domain, rest sourced from reference TRBV5-1 and TRBJ1-5, is KAGVTQTPRYLIKTRGQQVTLSCSPISGHRSVSWYQQTPGQGLQFLFEYFSETQRNKGNFPGRFSGRQFSNSRSEMNVSTLELGDSALYLCASSFYGHPDQPQHFGDGTRLSIL.

V and J are TRBV7-8 and TRBJ1-4; weak D call: TRBD1 (6 bases). CDR3 size: 14 residues. The V gene's germline CDR1 is SGHVS and CDR2 FQNEAQ. V was clipped by 4 bases and J by 8 bases, with 14 bases between them. DNA of the CDR3: TGTGCCAGCAGCTCGACGGGGGGCGGGGAAAAACTGTTTTTT. This encodes CASSSTGGGEKLFF.

This clone has only a few counts. This rearrangement joins TRBV19 to TRBJ2-1, with 7 bases that match TRBD1. Germline lookup yields CDR1 LNHDA and CDR2 SQIVND (reference sequence). Unmatched junction bases numbered 5, after V lost 5 bases and J lost 1 base. This CDR3 is built from 15 residues. CDR3 coding DNA: TGTGCCAGTAGTCTATACAGGGGTTCCTACAATGAGCAGTTCTTC. Encoded protein: CASSLYRGSYNEQFF.

The chain joins TRBV2 to TRBJ1-5, with a possible D match to TRBD1 (6 bases). Germline lookup yields CDR1 SNHLY and CDR2 FYNNEI. The CDR3 covers 15 residues. Between the trimmed V and J ends, which lost 4 bases and 1 base, there was a span of 11 bases. CDR3 sequence (DNA): TGTGCCAGCAGTGGGAGGACAGAGAGCAATCAGCCCCAGCATTTT. It codes for CASSGRTESNQPQHF. The variable domain in full, completed from reference TRBV2 and TRBJ1-5, reads EPEVTQTPSHQVTQMGQEVILRCVPISNHLYFYWYRQILGQKVEFLVSFYNNEISEKSEIFDDQFSVERPDGSNFTLKIRSTKLEDSAMYFCASSGRTESNQPQHFGDGTRLSIL.

The rearrangement uses TRBV5-1 and TRBJ2-6; D possibly uses TRBD1 or TRBD2 (6 bases each). Germline V gives CDR1 SGHRS, CDR2 YFSETQ. The CDR3 length is 16 residues. Trimming took off 6 bases at V and 1 base at J, with 14 bases between the two ends. The CDR3 reads CASNPGGGSGANVLTF. The DNA for the CDR3 is TGCGCCAGCAATCCAGGAGGGGGATCTGGGGCCAACGTCCTGACTTTC.

The rearrangement links TRBV29-1 to TRBJ1-2, with 11 bases aligning to TRBD1. The trim removed 6 bases at V and 5 bases at J, leaving 8 bases unmatched. Germline V CDR1 and CDR2: SQVTM, ANQGSEA. The CDR3 covers 14 residues. The DNA for the CDR3 is TGCAGCGTCCAAAAGAGGGACAGGGGGTATGGCTACACCTTC. Its protein is CSVQKRDRGYGYTF.

Regarding this clone: The junction departs from germline at one end; a sequencing error may be responsible. V usage is TRBV3-1 (or the pseudogene TRBV3-2) and J usage is TRBJ2-5; D might be TRBD2 (7 bases). This CDR3 comprises 14 residues. The germline V gene has CDR1 LGHDT and CDR2 YNNKEL (reference sequence). The CDR3 region has the DNA TGTGCCAGCAGCCTCGCCTCGGGGGGCGCCACACCCAACTTC. This gives the protein CASSLASGGATPNF.

Comments on this clone: Compared with germline, one end of the junction differs, possibly owing to a read error. The rearrangement joins TRBV28 to TRBJ2-2, with 7 bases matching TRBD1. Germline loops: CDR1 MDHEN, CDR2 SYDVKM. CDR3 size: 15 residues. The CDR3 spells CASSLSETGIGKLFF. CDR3 coding DNA: TGTGCCAGCAGTTTATCGGAGACAGGGATCGGGAAGCTGTTTTTT. The full variable domain, its missing parts supplied by reference TRBV28 and TRBJ2-2, is DVKVTQSSRYLVKRTGEKVFLECVQDMDHENMFWYRQDPGLGLRLIYFSYDVKMKEKGDIPEGYSVSREKKERFSLILESASTNQTSMYLCASSLSETGIGKLFFGEGSRLTVL.

The chain carries TRBV19 and TRBJ1-1; TRBD1 might be the D (6 bases). The CDR3 length is 15 residues. From germline, CDR1 is LNHDA and CDR2 SQIVND (reference sequence). V lost 6 bases, J lost 5 bases, and 19 bases lay in between. The CDR3, as DNA: TGTGCCAGTAGCAGTCGCAGGGGCGTAAATACTGAAGCTTTCTTT. Translation gives CASSSRRGVNTEAFF. Together with reference TRBV19 and TRBJ1-1, the CDR3 gives the full variable domain: DGGITQSPKYLFRKEGQNVTLSCEQNLNHDAMYWYRQDPGQGLRLIYYSQIVNDFQKGDIAEGYSVSREKKESFPLTVTSAQKNPTAFYLCASSSRRGVNTEAFFGQGTRLTVV.

This chain uses TRBV9 with TRBJ2-2, with 8 bases matching TRBD2. This CDR3 spans 15 amino acids. J gave up 4 bases and V 3 bases, and 5 bases lay outside the gene matches. From germline, CDR1 is SGDLS and CDR2 YYNGEE. CDR3 DNA: TGTGCCAGCAGCGGGACACGGGAGGGCACCGGGGAGCTGTTTTTT. Amino acids: CASSGTREGTGELFF.

The chain couples TRBV29-1 to TRBJ2-3; 7 nucleotides agree with TRBD1. Losses at the gene ends were 6 bases for V and 5 bases for J; bases not matched to a gene: 8. Germline CDR1 is SQVTM and CDR2 is ANQGSEA. The CDR3 runs to 13 residues. CDR3 region: CSVGTAWEDTQYF. The CDR3 region has the DNA TGCAGCGTCGGGACAGCCTGGGAAGATACGCAGTATTTT.

This chain's CDR3 is CASSLSQEPYEQYF. CDR3 bases: TGTGCCAGCAGCTTATCTCAGGAACCCTACGAGCAGTACTTC. The chain couples TRBV7-9 to TRBJ2-7; the D is unclear. In germline, CDR1 is SEHNR, CDR2 FQNEAQ (reference sequence). Deletions cut 2 bases from V and 2 bases from J, with 10 bases between. CDR3 length equals 14 residues.

The chain carries TRBV30 and TRBJ2-4; D might be TRBD2 (6 bases). The CDR3 is 14 residues long. The V gene lost 1 base and the J gene lost 8 bases, with 15 bases spanning the gap. Germline V gives CDR1 GTSNPN, CDR2 SVGIG (reference sequence). Here the CDR3 reads CAWSGDIWGDIQYF. CDR3 bases: TGTGCCTGGAGTGGAGACATATGGGGGGACATTCAGTACTTC. Combining the CDR3 with reference TRBV30 and TRBJ2-4 gives the whole variable domain SQTIHQWPATLVQPVGSPLSLECTVEGTSNPNLYWYRQAAGRGLQLLFYSVGIGQISSEVPQNLSASRPQDRQFILSSKKLLLSDSGFYLCAWSGDIWGDIQYFGAGTRLSVL.

The V and J genes are TRBV19 and TRBJ1-1, with D unresolved. Trimming took 6 bases from V and 5 from J, leaving 13 bases between them. Germline lookup yields CDR1 LNHDA and CDR2 SQIVND (reference sequence). The CDR3 spans 13 residues. The CDR3 DNA is TGTGCCAGTAGCCAAGCGGCGGGGACTGAAGCTTTCTTT. Translating it yields CASSQAAGTEAFF.

V gene TRBV5-6 combines with J gene TRBJ1-2; D is possibly TRBD1 (6 bases). The CDR3 loop spans 14 amino acids. Germline values: CDR1 SGHDT, CDR2 YYEEEE. Trimming pared 2 bases from V and 7 bases from J, leaving 15 bases between. CDR3 residues: CASSFDRSSSGYTF. DNA for the CDR3: TGTGCCAGCAGCTTCGACAGGTCCTCCAGTGGCTACACCTTC.

A few counts support this clone. This chain uses TRBV9 with TRBJ1-6, with D hard to call. The CDR3 has 14 residues. V lost 1 base, J lost 10 bases, and 12 bases lay in between. The V gene's germline CDR1 is SGDLS and CDR2 YYNGEE. This chain's CDR3 is CASSVRETRSPLHF. In DNA form, the CDR3 reads TGTGCCAGCAGCGTACGGGAGACAAGGTCACCCCTCCACTTT.

For the CDR3, the DNA is TGTGCCAGCTACCTTTGGAGGACGGACTCTTACGAGCAGTACTTC. Encoded protein: CASYLWRTDSYEQYF. The chain employs TRBV5-6 and TRBJ2-7; D is perhaps TRBD2 (5 bases). Looked up from germline, CDR1 is SGHDT and CDR2 is YYEEEE. With 7 bases removed from V and 4 bases from J, the gap between germline ends came to 21 bases. The CDR3 has 15 residues.

The V gene is TRBV6-5, the J gene TRBJ1-1; TRBD1 matches at 7 bases. Trimming cost V 4 bases and J 0 bases; bases outside gene matches: 5. The CDR3 consists of 15 residues. Germline V gives CDR1 MNHEY, CDR2 SVGAGI. The CDR3 here is CASSWGDSVNTEAFF. Written as DNA, the CDR3 is TGTGCCAGCAGTTGGGGGGACAGTGTGAACACTGAAGCTTTCTTT.

CDR3 sequence (DNA): TGTGCCAGTAGCCGACTTCGGACGGACTCTGGAAACACCATATATTTT. This encodes CASSRLRTDSGNTIYF. J is TRBJ1-3 and V is TRBV19; no clear D gene. The germline V gene encodes CDR1 LNHDA and CDR2 SQIVND (reference sequence). V was pared by 6 bases and J by 0 bases, with 15 bases between. The CDR3 sequence is 16 residues long.

The V gene is TRBV11-2, the J gene TRBJ1-4; D is unresolved. V was trimmed by 3 bases and J by 4 bases, leaving 6 bases between them. This CDR3 is 13 amino acids long. Germline lookup yields CDR1 SGHAT and CDR2 FQNNGV. CDR3 residues: CASSFKHNEKLFF. The CDR3 DNA sequence: TGTGCCAGCAGCTTCAAGCATAATGAAAAACTGTTTTTT. The full variable domain, completed using reference TRBV11-2 and TRBJ1-4, is EAGVAQSPRYKIIEKRQSVAFWCNPISGHATLYWYQQILGQGPKLLIQFQNNGVVDDSQLPKDRFSAERLKGVDSTLKIQPAKLEDSAVYLCASSFKHNEKLFFGSGTQLSVL.

This sequence joins TRBV5-5 and TRBJ1-1, with D possibly matching TRBD1 (5 bases). The CDR3 is made up of 12 amino acids. Trimming stripped 4 bases from V and 4 bases from J, with 8 bases between. Germline lookup yields CDR1 SGHKS and CDR2 YYEKEE (reference sequence). The CDR3 spells CASSRDGTEAFF. The CDR3 bases are TGTGCCAGCAGCCGGGACGGCACTGAAGCTTTCTTT.

The chain carries TRBV20-1 and TRBJ2-5; D is undetermined. V gave up 2 bases and J gave up 5 bases, with 6 bases separating them. Per germline, CDR1 DFQATT and CDR2 SNEGSKA (reference sequence). The CDR3 totals 11 residues. The CDR3 DNA reads as TGCAGTGCTAGAAAAGCCGAGACCCAGTACTTC. It translates to CSARKAETQYF.